What follows are 24 T cell receptor beta chains derived from one specimen sequenced in a study of blood T cell repertoires in COVID-19. Repertoires were generated with immunoSEQ multiplex PCR, while TCRdb's copy carries only in-frame clones and drops some. The data contain 250,000 to 300,000 clones, roughly 86% of them singletons. The sequenced sample consisted of peripheral blood. The receptor source for this set is a man younger than 35 with active or convalescent COVID-19.

To note about this clone: Within the sample, other DNA sequences also encode this same CDR3. The chain recombines TRBV3-1 (or the pseudogene TRBV3-2) with TRBJ2-5, with 8 bases aligning to TRBD2. This CDR3 spans 15 amino acids. Germline V gene data show CDR1 as LGHDT and CDR2 as YNNKEL (reference sequence). V lost 4 bases, J lost 0 bases, and 4 bases stayed unmatched. As DNA, the CDR3 is TGTGCCAGCAGCCCCCGGGGGGGGGACCAAGAGACCCAGTACTTC. This encodes CASSPRGGDQETQYF.

The chain carries TRBV7-3 and TRBJ2-7; D may be TRBD1 (5 bases). Per the germline V gene, CDR1 is SGHTA and CDR2 is FQGTGA. The CDR3 totals 13 residues. The germline V and J ends were trimmed by 9 bases and 4 bases, with 16 bases remaining between them. For the CDR3, the DNA is TGTGCCAGTGCGTTAGGCAGGGAATACGAGCAGTACTTC. Residues: CASALGREYEQYF.

This clone has just a few counts. The chain recombines TRBV7-9 with TRBJ2-1, with 9 nucleotides matching TRBD2. The germline gives CDR1 SEHNR, CDR2 FQNEAQ (reference sequence). This CDR3 comprises 15 residues. Trimming at V came to 2 bases and at J to 5 bases, leaving 4 bases not matched to a gene. Here the CDR3 DNA reads TGTGCCAGCAGCTTATTAGCGGGAGCGAACAATGAGCAGTTCTTC. Amino acids: CASSLLAGANNEQFF.

The chain carries TRBV5-1 and TRBJ1-3, with D possibly matching TRBD1 (5 bases). V was clipped by 0 bases and J by 4 bases, with 11 bases between them. CDR1 SGHRS and CDR2 YFSETQ come from the germline V gene. CDR3 length: 15 amino acids. For the CDR3, the DNA is TGCGCCAGCAGCTTGGCGCCAGGGTCAGGAAACACCATATATTTT. It specifies CASSLAPGSGNTIYF.

V is TRBV27 and J is TRBJ2-3; 7 bases map to TRBD1. V shed 6 bases, J shed 1 base, and the junction held 4 bases outside the gene matches. The V gene's germline CDR1 is MNHEY and CDR2 SMNVEV (reference sequence). The CDR3 loop spans 14 amino acids. CDR3 bases: TGTGCCAGCAGGACTGGACAGGGCACAGATACGCAGTATTTT. Translation: CASRTGQGTDTQYF.

The rearrangement uses TRBV4-1 and TRBJ2-5; TRBD2 aligns across 9 bases. CDR3 size: 14 residues. Germline trimming cut 6 bases from V and 4 bases from J; bases unmatched to any gene: 6. Germline V lookup: CDR1 MGHRA, CDR2 YSYEKL. The CDR3 is CASRRASGAETQYF. CDR3 bases: TGCGCCAGCAGACGGGCTAGCGGGGCAGAGACCCAGTACTTC.

J is TRBJ2-2 and V is TRBV29-1; 7 bases align to TRBD2. The CDR3 length is 13 residues. Germline values: CDR1 SQVTM, CDR2 ANQGSEA. CDR3 amino acids: CTISGLGTGELFF. CDR3 nucleotide sequence: TGCACCATATCCGGACTAGGAACCGGGGAGCTGTTTTTT.

This clone was recorded once. The CDR3 DNA follows: TGCAGCGTATGGGACAGTGAATCTGGGGCCAACGTCCTGACTTTC. As protein: CSVWDSESGANVLTF. The rearrangement uses TRBV29-1 and TRBJ2-6; 7 nucleotides line up with TRBD1. The CDR3 runs 15 residues. Germline assignment: CDR1 SQVTM and CDR2 ANQGSEA. Germline trimming cut 6 bases from V and 1 base from J; bases unmatched to any gene: 6.

CDR3 coding DNA: TGCGCCAGCAGCTGGGAGGCGACAAGAAACTATGGCTACACCTTC. The encoded protein is CASSWEATRNYGYTF. This rearrangement joins TRBV5-1 to TRBJ1-2, with D uncertain. This CDR3 is 15 amino acids long. Germline V CDR1 and CDR2: SGHRS, YFSETQ. V was clipped by 3 bases and J by 2 bases, with 14 bases between them.

The chain recombines TRBV7-9 with TRBJ2-6; 7 nucleotides align to TRBD1. This CDR3 spans 16 amino acids. Looked up from germline, CDR1 is SEHNR and CDR2 is FQNEAQ (reference sequence). The ends lost 5 bases at V and 0 bases at J; junction bases unmatched: 4. CDR3 sequence: CASSIYRGSGANVLTF. As DNA, the CDR3 is TGTGCCAGCAGCATTTACAGGGGCTCTGGGGCCAACGTCCTGACTTTC.

The rearrangement uses TRBV29-1 and TRBJ1-1; D is ambiguous. Trimming removed 5 bases at V and 5 bases at J, with 6 bases between. The CDR3 is made up of 10 amino acids. Germline V gene sequence: CDR1 SQVTM, CDR2 ANQGSEA. The CDR3, as DNA: TGCAGCGTTCTTCGGACTGAAGCTTTCTTT. It translates to CSVLRTEAFF. The entire variable domain, with the rest obtained from reference TRBV29-1 and TRBJ1-1, is as follows: SAVISQKPSRDICQRGTSLTIQCQVDSQVTMMFWYRQQPGQSLTLIATANQGSEATYESGFVIDKFPISRPNLTFSTLTVSNMSPEDSSIYLCSVLRTEAFFGQGTRLTVV.

The V call is TRBV19, the J call TRBJ1-6; D gene ambiguous. The germline V and J ends were trimmed by 3 bases and 8 bases, with 8 bases remaining between them. Germline assignment: CDR1 LNHDA and CDR2 SQIVND (reference sequence). CDR3 size: 13 residues. The CDR3, as DNA: TGTGCCAGTAGTATTTTGTCCGATTCACCCCTCCACTTT. This encodes CASSILSDSPLHF.

The chain uses TRBV2 and TRBJ1-5; D remains unclear. The CDR3 is 15 residues long. The V and J ends lost 4 bases and 0 bases respectively, with 10 bases between them. The germline V gene has CDR1 SNHLY and CDR2 FYNNEI. CDR3 coding DNA: TGTGCCAGCAGTGTGTTACAGAATAGCAATCAGCCCCAGCATTTT. Amino acids: CASSVLQNSNQPQHF. The full variable domain, with the rest looked up from reference TRBV2 and TRBJ1-5, is EPEVTQTPSHQVTQMGQEVILRCVPISNHLYFYWYRQILGQKVEFLVSFYNNEISEKSEIFDDQFSVERPDGSNFTLKIRSTKLEDSAMYFCASSVLQNSNQPQHFGDGTRLSIL.

The chain joins TRBV2 to TRBJ1-3; D gene unclear. Germline assignment: CDR1 SNHLY and CDR2 FYNNEI. The CDR3 totals 14 residues. Trimming took 4 bases from V and 4 from J, leaving 11 bases between them. The CDR3 loop reads CASSAFNSGNTIYF. CDR3 DNA: TGTGCCAGCAGTGCCTTTAACTCAGGAAACACCATATATTTT. Filled out from reference TRBV2 and TRBJ1-3, the complete variable domain reads EPEVTQTPSHQVTQMGQEVILRCVPISNHLYFYWYRQILGQKVEFLVSFYNNEISEKSEIFDDQFSVERPDGSNFTLKIRSTKLEDSAMYFCASSAFNSGNTIYFGEGSWLTVV.

The chain has TRBV4-2 and TRBJ1-6; D remains ambiguous. This CDR3 comprises 14 residues. Trimming removed 4 bases at V and 11 bases at J, with 15 bases between. The germline V gene encodes CDR1 LGHNA and CDR2 YNFKEQ. CDR3 residues: CASSPPGDLTPLHF. The CDR3 nucleotides are TGTGCCAGCAGCCCACCAGGCGATTTGACACCCCTCCACTTT.

This clone was observed a handful of times. CDR3: CAGRWTFRNIQYF. CDR3 bases: TGTGCCGGGCGTTGGACATTCAGGAACATTCAGTACTTC. The rearrangement uses TRBV19 and TRBJ2-4; D may be TRBD1 (5 bases). The CDR3 covers 13 residues. Germline loops: CDR1 LNHDA, CDR2 SQIVND (reference sequence). Trimming shortened V by 11 bases and J by 7 bases, and 18 bases separated the two germline ends.

The chain employs TRBV18 and TRBJ2-2; the match to TRBD1 covers 9 bases. There are 17 residues in the CDR3. Per germline, CDR1 KGHSH and CDR2 LQKENI. Trimming cost V 2 bases and J 4 bases; bases outside gene matches: 8. Here the CDR3 DNA reads TGTGCCAGCTCACCAAGACCCGGGACAGGGCCCACCGGGGAGCTGTTTTTT. It translates to CASSPRPGTGPTGELFF.

J is TRBJ1-2 and V is TRBV27; TRBD1 might be the D (5 bases). V was clipped by 3 bases and J by 7 bases, with 15 bases between them. CDR1 MNHEY and CDR2 SMNVEV come from the germline V gene (reference sequence). This CDR3 comprises 14 residues. CDR3 sequence reads: CASSFGLSGGGYTF. The DNA for the CDR3 is TGTGCCAGCAGTTTCGGGCTCTCGGGGGGTGGCTACACCTTC.

The chain combines TRBV5-1 with TRBJ2-2; D gene uncertain. CDR1 is SGHRS, CDR2 YFSETQ, per germline. The germline V and J ends were trimmed by 0 bases and 1 base, with 4 bases remaining between them. This CDR3 is 14 amino acids long. The CDR3 loop is CASSLGLNTGELFF. CDR3 DNA: TGCGCCAGCAGCTTGGGTCTGAACACCGGGGAGCTGTTTTTT.

This clone was detected once. CDR3 sequence (DNA): TGCGCCAGCAGCCTTGGACTAGCAGATACGCAGTATTTT. Translation gives CASSLGLADTQYF. The gene calls are TRBV5-1 and TRBJ2-3; 7 nucleotides align to TRBD2. CDR1 and CDR2 from the germline V gene are SGHRS and YFSETQ. Trimming cost V 4 bases and J 4 bases; bases outside gene matches: 3. The CDR3 length is 13 residues.

The chain couples TRBV2 to TRBJ1-2; D may be TRBD1 (5 bases). The length of the CDR3 is 15 residues. CDR1 and CDR2 from the germline V gene are SNHLY and FYNNEI. Trimming removed 1 base at V and 4 bases at J, with 13 bases between. The chain's CDR3 is CASSEDGGRSYGYTF. The CDR3 nucleotides are TGTGCCAGCAGTGAAGATGGGGGGAGATCCTATGGCTACACCTTC.

This chain links TRBV14 with TRBJ2-7; 13 positions agree with TRBD2. The V gene's germline CDR1 is SGHDN and CDR2 FVKESK. This CDR3 region has 19 residues. The J segment lost 2 bases and the V segment lost 4 bases, leaving 14 bases of the junction unmatched. The CDR3 reads CASSPGPLAGGPRAYEQYF. CDR3 nucleotides: TGTGCCAGCAGCCCCGGCCCACTAGCGGGAGGGCCGAGGGCCTACGAGCAGTACTTC.

The chain links TRBV28 to TRBJ2-7; D uncertain. The germline gives CDR1 MDHEN, CDR2 SYDVKM. V lost 3 bases and J lost 6, with 3 bases in between. The CDR3 is 10 amino acids. The CDR3 DNA reads TGTGCCAGCAGTTTCGTCGAGCAGTACTTC. As protein: CASSFVEQYF.

On this clone itself: The same CDR3 arises from other DNA sequences in this sample as well. The chain links TRBV5-1 to TRBJ1-4; D is unresolved. The germline V and J ends were trimmed by 4 bases and 0 bases, with 7 bases remaining between them. This CDR3 is built from 14 residues. CDR1 is SGHRS and CDR2 is YFSETQ in the germline V gene. As DNA, the CDR3 is TGCGCCAGCAGCGAGGGTGCAACTAATGAAAAACTGTTTTTT. It specifies CASSEGATNEKLFF.